The 30 T cell receptor beta chains given below trace back to one sample, sequenced in a study of T cell responses to AZD1222 COVID-19 vaccine. Assay used: immunoSEQ multiplex PCR; TCRdb lists only in-frame clones, some missing. This sample has approximately 130,000 clones, with just under 95% found just once. The material was peripheral blood, obtained 28 days after the second AZD1222 dose. The receptors were gathered from an adult who received the AZD1222 COVID-19 vaccine.

The chain carries TRBV7-2 and TRBJ1-2; no clear D. V lost 2 bases and J 6 bases, leaving 13 bases between the germline ends. Germline V gives CDR1 SGHTA, CDR2 FQGNSA. This CDR3 contains 14 residues. DNA of the CDR3: TGTGCCAGCAGCTTATCGAGGGATTTTAATGGCTACACCTTC. Translation: CASSLSRDFNGYTF.

This chain joins TRBV28 and TRBJ2-5, with 7 bases that match TRBD1. Looked up from germline, CDR1 is MDHEN and CDR2 is SYDVKM. The CDR3 totals 15 residues. Trimming at V came to 6 bases and at J to 2 bases, leaving 9 bases not matched to a gene. The CDR3, as DNA: TGTGCCAGCAGGTGGGCAGGGGGATTTCAAGAGACCCAGTACTTC. Amino acid sequence: CASRWAGGFQETQYF.

The chain is built from TRBV6-2 or TRBV6-3 and TRBJ1-2; D is unclear. The CDR3 length is 17 residues. In germline, CDR1 is MNHEY, CDR2 SVGEGT. The germline V and J ends were trimmed by 0 bases and 4 bases, with 18 bases remaining between them. This chain's CDR3 is CASSYSGASVRGYGYTF. CDR3 DNA: TGTGCCAGCAGTTACTCCGGTGCCTCTGTTCGGGGCTATGGCTACACCTTC.

V usage is TRBV7-9 and J usage is TRBJ1-4; maybe TRBD1 (6 bases). The V end lost 1 base, the J end lost 6 bases, and 9 bases lay between the germline ends. The length of the CDR3 is 14 residues. CDR1 is SEHNR, CDR2 FQNEAQ, per germline (reference sequence). CDR3 sequence: CASSLGTADEKLFF. As DNA, the CDR3 is TGTGCCAGCAGCTTAGGGACAGCCGATGAAAAACTGTTTTTT.

The chain has TRBV7-2 and TRBJ2-7; D gene ambiguous. Trimming shortened V by 0 bases and J by 4 bases, and 10 bases separated the two germline ends. From germline, CDR1 is SGHTA and CDR2 FQGNSA. The CDR3 consists of 14 residues. The CDR3 sequence: CASSLASRSYEQYF. DNA of the CDR3: TGTGCCAGCAGCTTAGCTAGCCGCTCGTACGAGCAGTACTTC. Supplemented by reference TRBV7-2 and TRBJ2-7, the full variable domain reads GAGVSQSPSNKVTEKGKDVELRCDPISGHTALYWYRQSLGQGLEFLIYFQGNSAPDKSGLPSDRFSAERTGGSVSTLTIQRTQQEDSAVYLCASSLASRSYEQYFGPGTRLTVT.

The rearrangement uses TRBV21-1 and TRBJ2-2; the table's D gene call, TRBD1, was not cross checked with the DNA. TRBV21-1 has pseudogene status. This CDR3 region has 17 residues. The CDR3, as DNA: TGTGCCAGCAGCCTCCAAGACAGGGGGCGCGGTACCGGGGAGCTGTTTTTT. This encodes CASSLQDRGRGTGELFF.

V usage is TRBV6-5 and J usage is TRBJ2-7; D is undetermined. Germline V CDR1 and CDR2: MNHEY, SVGAGI. The CDR3 loop spans 15 amino acids. V lost 6 bases to trimming and J lost 0 bases, with 15 bases between them. CDR3 region: CASRAIAPSSYEQYF. CDR3 DNA sequence: TGTGCCAGCAGGGCTATCGCGCCTAGCTCCTACGAGCAGTACTTC.

The rearrangement links TRBV5-6 to TRBJ1-3; TRBD1 matches 7 bases. CDR1 SGHDT and CDR2 YYEEEE come from the germline V gene. The CDR3 spans 15 residues. V lost 4 bases to trimming and J lost 2 bases; unmatched junction nucleotides: 6. Written as DNA, the CDR3 is TGTGCCAGCAGCCCCCGGGACAGAACTGGAAACACCATATATTTT. Protein sequence: CASSPRDRTGNTIYF.

This chain links TRBV6-5 with TRBJ2-2; D is possibly TRBD1 (6 bases). This CDR3 comprises 14 residues. The germline V and J ends were trimmed by 5 bases and 6 bases, with 13 bases remaining between them. Germline V gene data show CDR1 as MNHEY and CDR2 as SVGAGI. CDR3 loop: CASSTRQVPGELFF. The CDR3 nucleotides read TGTGCCAGCAGTACACGACAGGTCCCCGGGGAGCTGTTTTTT.

The V and J genes are TRBV6-6 and TRBJ2-5, with 7 nucleotides matching TRBD2. With 6 bases clipped from V and 3 bases from J, the junction kept 7 bases outside the gene matches. Germline-derived CDR1 and CDR2 are MNHNY and SVGAGI (reference sequence). The CDR3 sequence is 14 residues long. CDR3 sequence reads: CASSPVLAEETQYF. CDR3 DNA: TGTGCCAGCAGCCCCGTTCTAGCGGAAGAGACCCAGTACTTC.

CDR3 nucleotide sequence: TGTGCCAGCAGCCCCGGGGAGGGGGAAGCTTTCTTT. Protein product: CASSPGEGEAFF. This chain connects TRBV7-8 to TRBJ1-1; D is possibly TRBD1 (5 bases). The V end was cut by 5 bases, the J end by 8 bases, with 12 bases between. Germline V lookup: CDR1 SGHVS, CDR2 FQNEAQ. CDR3 length: 12 amino acids.

The chain carries TRBV25-1 and TRBJ2-1; either TRBD1 or TRBD2 may supply D (6 bases each). The germline V and J ends were trimmed by 5 bases and 8 bases, with 19 bases remaining between them. CDR3 size: 15 residues. In germline, CDR1 is MGHDK, CDR2 SYGVNS. CDR3 DNA: TGTGCCAGCAGTACAGGGCTATGGGGGGTGGATGAGCAGTTCTTC. Protein: CASSTGLWGVDEQFF.

The genes are TRBV14 and TRBJ2-1; D ambiguous. The length of the CDR3 is 16 residues. The germline gives CDR1 SGHDN, CDR2 FVKESK. V was shortened by 3 bases and J by 2 bases, with 14 bases between the two germline ends. The CDR3 here is CASSHFVADPYNEQFF. The CDR3 nucleotides are TGTGCCAGCAGCCATTTTGTGGCGGACCCCTACAATGAGCAGTTCTTC.

V gene TRBV27 combines with J gene TRBJ1-5; possibly TRBD1 for D (5 bases). This CDR3 contains 13 residues. Trimming removed 3 bases from V and 4 bases from J, with 7 bases in between. Looked up from germline, CDR1 is MNHEY and CDR2 is SMNVEV (reference sequence). The CDR3 protein is CASSLWGNQPQHF. The DNA of the CDR3 is TGTGCCAGCAGTTTGTGGGGGAATCAGCCCCAGCATTTT.

The chain joins TRBV7-9 to TRBJ1-1; possible D gene TRBD1, 6 bases. The germline V gene has CDR1 SEHNR and CDR2 FQNEAQ (reference sequence). CDR3 length: 16 residues. V was shortened by 5 bases and J by 1 base, with 17 bases between the two germline ends. The CDR3 loop is CASSRREGGPNTEAFF. The DNA for the CDR3 is TGTGCCAGCAGCCGACGGGAGGGGGGACCGAACACTGAAGCTTTCTTT. Full variable domain (remainder filled in from reference TRBV7-9 and TRBJ1-1): DTGVSQNPRHKITKRGQNVTFRCDPISEHNRLYWYRQTLGQGPEFLTYFQNEAQLEKSRLLSDRFSAERPKGSFSTLEIQRTEQGDSAMYLCASSRREGGPNTEAFFGQGTRLTVV.

This clone has just one count. The J gene is TRBJ2-2, the V gene TRBV5-8; D remains ambiguous. The V end was cut by 6 bases, the J end by 3 bases, with 9 bases between. This CDR3 has 13 residues. Germline V CDR1 and CDR2: SGHTS, YDEGEE. CDR3 DNA: TGTGCCAGCACCCTTTGGGACACCGGGGAGCTGTTTTTT. Translation gives CASTLWDTGELFF.

The genes are TRBV28 and TRBJ2-7; D is undetermined. Trimming shortened V by 2 bases and J by 3 bases, and 11 bases separated the two germline ends. This CDR3 comprises 14 residues. Germline V gene lookup returns CDR1 MDHEN and CDR2 SYDVKM. The CDR3 loop reads CASSLAGRVYEQYF. The CDR3 nucleotides read TGTGCCAGCAGTTTAGCCGGAAGGGTCTACGAGCAGTACTTC. Combining the CDR3 with reference TRBV28 and TRBJ2-7 gives the whole variable domain DVKVTQSSRYLVKRTGEKVFLECVQDMDHENMFWYRQDPGLGLRLIYFSYDVKMKEKGDIPEGYSVSREKKERFSLILESASTNQTSMYLCASSLAGRVYEQYFGPGTRLTVT.

The chain links TRBV5-1 to TRBJ2-3; 11 bases are shared with TRBD2. Looked up from germline, CDR1 is SGHRS and CDR2 is YFSETQ. The CDR3 contains 16 residues. The V and J ends lost 4 bases and 0 bases, in that order; junction bases with no gene match: 4. CDR3 sequence (DNA): TGCGCCAGCAGCCGTGGACTAGCGGGCAGCACAGATACGCAGTATTTT. Amino acids: CASSRGLAGSTDTQYF.

The rearrangement links TRBV28 to TRBJ1-5, with D tentatively TRBD1 (6 bases). Trimming pared 6 bases from V and 7 bases from J, leaving 10 bases between. Germline loops: CDR1 MDHEN, CDR2 SYDVKM. The CDR3 contains 12 residues. In DNA, the CDR3 is TGTGCCAGCAGGGCGGGGGCACAGCCCCAGCATTTT. Translating it yields CASRAGAQPQHF.

The gene calls are TRBV29-1 and TRBJ2-3; no firm D call. This CDR3 has 13 amino acids. V gave up 3 bases and J gave up 2 bases, with 9 bases separating them. Germline CDR1 reads SQVTM; CDR2 reads ANQGSEA. The DNA for the CDR3 is TGCAGCGTTGAGAAGGTTTCCACAGATACGCAGTATTTT. This translates into CSVEKVSTDTQYF.

The gene calls are TRBV5-6 and TRBJ1-1; maybe TRBD1 (6 bases). Trimming took 2 bases from V and 5 from J, leaving 10 bases between them. CDR1 and CDR2 (germline): SGHDT, YYEEEE. The CDR3 is made up of 13 amino acids. The CDR3 region is CASSFTQGTEAFF. In DNA form, the CDR3 reads TGTGCCAGCAGCTTCACCCAGGGGACTGAAGCTTTCTTT.

This chain joins TRBV6-2 or TRBV6-3 and TRBJ2-5; the D is unclear. The V and J ends lost 5 bases and 7 bases respectively, with 14 bases between them. The CDR3 is 13 amino acids. CDR1 and CDR2 from the germline V gene are MNHEY and SVGEGT. In DNA form, the CDR3 reads TGTGCCAGCAGTACCGACCCAGCTGGGACCCAGTACTTC. Its protein is CASSTDPAGTQYF.

The count of this clone is one. J is TRBJ2-4 and V is TRBV20-1; 8 bases align to TRBD2. Germline-derived CDR1 and CDR2 are DFQATT and SNEGSKA (reference sequence). V lost 3 bases and J lost 1; bases outside the gene matches: 11. This CDR3 is 17 amino acids long. For the CDR3, the DNA is TGCAGTGCTAGTCGTGGTGGGACTAGAAATGCCAAAAACATTCAGTACTTC. Translated, it gives CSASRGGTRNAKNIQYF.

The chain uses TRBV7-2 and TRBJ1-1; maybe TRBD1 (5 bases). CDR1 and CDR2 (germline): SGHTA, FQGNSA. With 6 bases removed from V and 3 bases from J, the gap between germline ends came to 14 bases. This CDR3 comprises 14 residues. The CDR3 coding sequence is TGTGCCAGCAGTCCAGACAGTCGGGACACTGAAGCTTTCTTT. Translating it yields CASSPDSRDTEAFF.

This chain links TRBV4-3 with TRBJ1-3; D unclear. CDR1 LGHNA and CDR2 YSLEER come from the germline V gene. V dropped 0 bases and J dropped 4 bases, with 10 bases sitting between them. The CDR3 contains 15 residues. The CDR3 nucleotides are TGCGCCAGCAGCCAAGACGGCCTCCGGGGAAACACCATATATTTT. Residues: CASSQDGLRGNTIYF.

The chain has TRBV7-2 and TRBJ1-5, with D possibly TRBD1 on 5 matching bases. The V and J ends lost 1 base and 6 bases respectively, with 13 bases between them. Germline assignment: CDR1 SGHTA and CDR2 FQGNSA. The length of the CDR3 is 15 residues. As DNA, the CDR3 is TGTGCCAGCAGCTTAGTTAAGGGGATCATTCAGCCCCAGCATTTT. Translated: CASSLVKGIIQPQHF.

The chain has TRBV4-1 and TRBJ2-1; maybe TRBD1 (6 bases). V lost 0 bases, J lost 6 bases, and 12 bases lay in between. CDR1 and CDR2 from the germline V gene are MGHRA and YSYEKL. This CDR3 comprises 15 residues. CDR3 in amino acids: CASSQDNRGGNEQFF. CDR3 bases: TGCGCCAGCAGCCAAGATAATCGAGGGGGCAATGAGCAGTTCTTC.

CDR3 amino acids: CASDLGQGRTEAFF. In nucleotides, the CDR3 is TGTGCCAGCGACCTCGGACAGGGGAGGACTGAAGCTTTCTTT. The chain has TRBV6-6 and TRBJ1-1, with 9 bases aligning to TRBD1. The germline gives CDR1 MNHNY, CDR2 SVGAGI (reference sequence). V gave up 8 bases and J gave up 5 bases; unmatched junction bases: 9. The CDR3 loop spans 14 amino acids.

The chain couples TRBV30 to TRBJ1-2; D remains ambiguous. V lost 1 base and J 5 bases, leaving 11 bases between the germline ends. In germline, CDR1 is GTSNPN, CDR2 SVGIG (reference sequence). CDR3 length equals 13 residues. In DNA form, the CDR3 reads TGTGCCTGGAGTGGACGGGCAGAGTATGGCTACACCTTC. Translation gives CAWSGRAEYGYTF.

V usage is TRBV29-1 and J usage is TRBJ2-7, with D tentatively TRBD1 (5 bases). This CDR3 is 12 amino acids long. V was cut by 5 bases and J by 4 bases, with 12 bases left in between. Per germline, CDR1 SQVTM and CDR2 ANQGSEA. CDR3 amino acids: CSVSQGTYEQYF. In nucleotides, the CDR3 is TGCAGCGTTAGTCAGGGCACGTACGAGCAGTACTTC.